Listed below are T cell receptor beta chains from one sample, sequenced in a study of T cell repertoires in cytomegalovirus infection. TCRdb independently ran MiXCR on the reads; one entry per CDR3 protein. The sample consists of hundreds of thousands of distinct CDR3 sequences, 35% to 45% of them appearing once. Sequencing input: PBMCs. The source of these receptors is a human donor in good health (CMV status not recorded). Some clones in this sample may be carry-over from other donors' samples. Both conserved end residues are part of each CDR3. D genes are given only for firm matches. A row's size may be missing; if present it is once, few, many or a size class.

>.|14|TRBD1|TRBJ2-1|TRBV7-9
CASRSGTGLNEQFF
TGTGCCAGCAGGTCCGGGACAGGGTTGAATGAGCAGTTCTTC
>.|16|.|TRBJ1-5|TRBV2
CASSGVRGGAYQPQHF
TGTGCCAGCAGTGGGGTCCGCGGGGGGGCATATCAGCCCCAGCATTTT
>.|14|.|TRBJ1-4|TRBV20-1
CSAKGGAGTEKLFF
TGCAGTGCTAAGGGGGGCGCAGGGACTGAAAAACTGTTTTTT
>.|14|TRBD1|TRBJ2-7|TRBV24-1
CATSAPGQGNEQYF
TGTGCCACCAGTGCTCCGGGACAGGGGAACGAGCAGTACTTC
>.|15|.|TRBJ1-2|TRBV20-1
CSARDFRGTNYGSTF
TGCAGTGCTAGAGACTTCAGGGGTACTAACTATGGCTCCACCTTC
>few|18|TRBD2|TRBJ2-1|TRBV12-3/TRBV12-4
CASSRVGTSGGGIDEQFF
TGTGCCAGCAGCCGTGTGGGGACTAGCGGGGGGGGGATAGATGAGCAGTTCTTC
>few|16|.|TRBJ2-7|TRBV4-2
CASSQTLRGASYEQYF
TGTGCCAGCAGCCAAACCCTCCGGGGGGCCTCCTACGAGCAGTACTTC
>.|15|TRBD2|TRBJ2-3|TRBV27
CASSPLADATDTQYF
TGTGCCAGCAGTCCCCTAGCGGATGCCACAGATACGCAGTATTTT
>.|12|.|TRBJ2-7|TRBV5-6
CASSRRDYEQYF
TGTGCCAGCAGCCGGCGGGACTACGAGCAGTACTTC
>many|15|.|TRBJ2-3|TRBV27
CASSIAQTSTDTQYF
TGTGCCAGCAGTATAGCGCAGACTAGCACAGATACGCAGTATTTT